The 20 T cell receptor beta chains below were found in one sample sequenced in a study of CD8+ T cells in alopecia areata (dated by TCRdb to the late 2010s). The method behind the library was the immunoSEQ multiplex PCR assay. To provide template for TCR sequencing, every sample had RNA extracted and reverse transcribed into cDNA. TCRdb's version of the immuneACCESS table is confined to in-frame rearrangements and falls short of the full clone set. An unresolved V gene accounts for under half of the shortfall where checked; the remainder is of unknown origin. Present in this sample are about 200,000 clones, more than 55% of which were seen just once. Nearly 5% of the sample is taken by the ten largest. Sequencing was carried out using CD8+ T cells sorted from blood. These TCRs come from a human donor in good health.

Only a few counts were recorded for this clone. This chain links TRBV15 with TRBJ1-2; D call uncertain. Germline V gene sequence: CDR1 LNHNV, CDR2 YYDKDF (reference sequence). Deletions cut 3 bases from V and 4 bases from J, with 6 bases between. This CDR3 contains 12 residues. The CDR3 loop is CATSSNSYGYTF. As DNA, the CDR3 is TGTGCCACCAGCAGTAACAGCTATGGCTACACCTTC.

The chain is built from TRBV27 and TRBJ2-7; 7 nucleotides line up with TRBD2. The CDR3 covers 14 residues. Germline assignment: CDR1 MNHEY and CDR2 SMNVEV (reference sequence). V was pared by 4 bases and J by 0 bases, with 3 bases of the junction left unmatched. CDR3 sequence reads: CASSSSGSSYEQYF. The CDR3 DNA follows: TGTGCCAGCAGTTCTAGCGGCTCCTCCTACGAGCAGTACTTC.

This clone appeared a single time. DNA for the CDR3: TGCAGCGTCTTCCACGGGACAGGGGCGAATGGCTACACCTTC. Its translation is CSVFHGTGANGYTF. The chain has TRBV29-1 and TRBJ1-2, with 10 bases that match TRBD1. The CDR3 contains 14 residues. After removal of 6 bases from V and 6 bases from J, the junction contained 10 bases not matched to a gene. CDR1 SQVTM and CDR2 ANQGSEA come from the germline V gene.

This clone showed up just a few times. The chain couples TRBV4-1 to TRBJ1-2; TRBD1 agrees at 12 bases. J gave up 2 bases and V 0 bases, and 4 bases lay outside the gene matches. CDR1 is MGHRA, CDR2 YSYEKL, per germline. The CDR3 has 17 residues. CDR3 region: CASSQDPGTGGNYGYTF. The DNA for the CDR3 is TGCGCCAGCAGCCAAGACCCGGGGACAGGGGGCAACTATGGCTACACCTTC.

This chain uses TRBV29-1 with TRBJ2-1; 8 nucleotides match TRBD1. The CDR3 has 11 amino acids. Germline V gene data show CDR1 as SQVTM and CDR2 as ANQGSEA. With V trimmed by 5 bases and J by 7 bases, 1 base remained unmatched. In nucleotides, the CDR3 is TGCAGCGTTTACAGGGGGAATGAGCAGTTCTTC. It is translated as CSVYRGNEQFF.

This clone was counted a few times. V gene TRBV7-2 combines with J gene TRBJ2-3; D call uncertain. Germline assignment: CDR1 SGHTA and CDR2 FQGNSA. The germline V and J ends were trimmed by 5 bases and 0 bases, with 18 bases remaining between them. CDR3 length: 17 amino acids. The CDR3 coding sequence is TGTGCCAGCAGCCTCCGCGGACGGCTAACTAGCACAGATACGCAGTATTTT. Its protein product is CASSLRGRLTSTDTQYF.

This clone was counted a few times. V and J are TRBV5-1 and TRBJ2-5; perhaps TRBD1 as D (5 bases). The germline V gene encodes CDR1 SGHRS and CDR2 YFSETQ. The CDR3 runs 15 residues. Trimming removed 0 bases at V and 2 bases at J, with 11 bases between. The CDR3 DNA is TGCGCCAGCAGCTTGGGCAGGGCCCAACAAGAGACCCAGTACTTC. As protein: CASSLGRAQQETQYF.

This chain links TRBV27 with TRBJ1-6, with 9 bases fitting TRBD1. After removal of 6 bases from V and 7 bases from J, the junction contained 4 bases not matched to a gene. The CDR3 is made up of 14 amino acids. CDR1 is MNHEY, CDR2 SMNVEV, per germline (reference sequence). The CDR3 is CASRGTGRNSPLHF. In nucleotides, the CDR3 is TGTGCCAGCAGGGGGACAGGGCGAAATTCACCCCTCCACTTT.

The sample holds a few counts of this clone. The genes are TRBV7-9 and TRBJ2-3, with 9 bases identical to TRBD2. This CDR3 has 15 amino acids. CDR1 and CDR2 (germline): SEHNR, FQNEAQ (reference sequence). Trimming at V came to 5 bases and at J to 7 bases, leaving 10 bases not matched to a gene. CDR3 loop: CASSRAGTSKNTQYF. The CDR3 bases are TGTGCCAGCAGCCGCGCCGGGACTAGCAAGAATACGCAGTATTTT. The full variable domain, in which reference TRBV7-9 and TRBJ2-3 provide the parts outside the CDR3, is DTGVSQNPRHKITKRGQNVTFRCDPISEHNRLYWYRQTLGQGPEFLTYFQNEAQLEKSRLLSDRFSAERPKGSFSTLEIQRTEQGDSAMYLCASSRAGTSKNTQYFGPGTRLTVL.

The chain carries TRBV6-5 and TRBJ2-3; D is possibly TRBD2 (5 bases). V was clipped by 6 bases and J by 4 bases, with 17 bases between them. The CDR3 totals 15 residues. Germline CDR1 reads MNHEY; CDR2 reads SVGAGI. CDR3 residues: CASRADSFWPDTQYF. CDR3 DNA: TGTGCCAGCAGAGCGGACTCTTTTTGGCCAGATACGCAGTATTTT.

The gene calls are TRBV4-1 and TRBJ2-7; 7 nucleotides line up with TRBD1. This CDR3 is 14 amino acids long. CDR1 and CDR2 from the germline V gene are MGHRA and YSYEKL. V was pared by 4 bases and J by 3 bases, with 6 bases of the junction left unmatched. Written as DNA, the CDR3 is TGCGCCAGCAGCCCGACCCAGGGGGTCTACGAGCAGTACTTC. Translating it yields CASSPTQGVYEQYF.

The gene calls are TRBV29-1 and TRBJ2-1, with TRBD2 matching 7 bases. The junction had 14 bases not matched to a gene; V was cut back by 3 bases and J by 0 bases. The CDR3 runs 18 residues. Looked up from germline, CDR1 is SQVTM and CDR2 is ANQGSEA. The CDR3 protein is CSVEGGSVVPSSYNEQFF. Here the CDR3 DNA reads TGCAGCGTTGAGGGGGGGTCGGTGGTGCCCAGCTCCTACAATGAGCAGTTCTTC.

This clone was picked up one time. The CDR3 bases are TGTGCCAGCAGTGAATTGGGGGCGGGGGAAAAACTGTTTTTT. It yields the protein CASSELGAGEKLFF. The V call is TRBV25-1, the J call TRBJ1-4, with D perhaps TRBD1 (6 bases). V lost 1 base and J lost 8, with 11 bases in between. Looked up from germline, CDR1 is MGHDK and CDR2 is SYGVNS. This CDR3 spans 14 amino acids.

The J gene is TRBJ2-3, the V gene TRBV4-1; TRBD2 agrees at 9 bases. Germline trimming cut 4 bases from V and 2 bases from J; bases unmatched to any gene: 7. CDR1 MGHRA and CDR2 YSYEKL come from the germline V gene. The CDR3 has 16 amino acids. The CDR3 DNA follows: TGCGCCAGCAGCCGAGAAGCGGGGGGCCCCACAGATACGCAGTATTTT. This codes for CASSREAGGPTDTQYF.

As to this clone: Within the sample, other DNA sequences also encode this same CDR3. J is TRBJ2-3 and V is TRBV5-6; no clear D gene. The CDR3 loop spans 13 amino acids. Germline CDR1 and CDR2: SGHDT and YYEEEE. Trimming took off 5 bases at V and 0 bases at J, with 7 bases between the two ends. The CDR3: CASSKDSTDTQYF. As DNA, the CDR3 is TGTGCCAGCAGTAAGGATAGCACAGATACGCAGTATTTT.

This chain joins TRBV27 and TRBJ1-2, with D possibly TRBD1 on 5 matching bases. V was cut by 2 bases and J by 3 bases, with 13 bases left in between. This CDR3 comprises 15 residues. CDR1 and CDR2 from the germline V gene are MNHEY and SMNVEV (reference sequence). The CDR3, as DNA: TGTGCCAGCAGTTTAGGGTCAGGGACCCACTATGGCTACACCTTC. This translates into CASSLGSGTHYGYTF.

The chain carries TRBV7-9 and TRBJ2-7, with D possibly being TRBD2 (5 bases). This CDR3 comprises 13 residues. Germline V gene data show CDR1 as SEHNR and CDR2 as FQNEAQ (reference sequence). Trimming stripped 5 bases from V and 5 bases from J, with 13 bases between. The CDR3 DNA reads TGTGCCAGCAGCCCCAGCGGCGACAACGAGCAGTACTTC. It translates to CASSPSGDNEQYF.

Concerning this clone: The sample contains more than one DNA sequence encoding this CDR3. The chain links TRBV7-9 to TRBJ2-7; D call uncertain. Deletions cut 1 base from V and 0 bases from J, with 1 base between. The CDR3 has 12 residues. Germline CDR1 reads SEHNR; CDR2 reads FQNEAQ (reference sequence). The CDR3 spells CASSLGSYEQYF. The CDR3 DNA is TGTGCCAGCAGCTTAGGCTCCTACGAGCAGTACTTC.

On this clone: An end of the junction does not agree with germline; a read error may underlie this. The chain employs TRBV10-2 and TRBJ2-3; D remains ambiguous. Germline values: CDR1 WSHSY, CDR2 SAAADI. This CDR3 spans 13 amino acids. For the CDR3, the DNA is TGTGCCATCAGTGATCGACCCACAGATACGCAGTATTTT. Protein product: CAISDRPTDTQYF.

The CDR3 sequence: CASGRTSSDDYGYTF. The CDR3 DNA reads as TGTGCCAGCGGTCGAACCTCTTCGGACGACTATGGCTACACCTTC. The rearrangement joins TRBV4-2 to TRBJ1-2; D is unresolved. The germline V and J ends were trimmed by 8 bases and 3 bases, with 19 bases remaining between them. This CDR3 region has 15 residues. From germline, CDR1 is LGHNA and CDR2 YNFKEQ.